What follows is one T cell receptor (beta chain) and its context. Antigen specificity is unknown. TCRdb re-called the RT-PCR reads through MiXCR, storing one row per CDR3 protein. The sample lists more than 700,000 distinct CDR3 sequences, approximately 22% occurring once. These data are taken from a study of response to subunit inactivated influenza vaccine. Study-level results: Researchers suggested that each seasonal influenza vaccination recruits few new T cells.

This sample comprised PBMCs from blood, obtained roughly 5 days after vaccination. This clonotype was sampled from a man in his fifties or sixties who received an inactivated influenza vaccine.

CDR3 bases: TGCAGCGTTGACGGCGGGACTAGCGGGAGGAATGAGCAGTTCTTC. Residues: CSVDGGTSGRNEQFF. The chain employs TRBV29-1 and TRBJ2-1; 15 bases match TRBD2. Losses at the gene ends were 3 bases for V and 7 bases for J; bases not matched to a gene: 4. The CDR3 length is 15 residues. Germline loops: CDR1 SQVTM, CDR2 ANQGSEA.